This T cell receptor beta chain is drawn from a study of T cells in Graves' hyperthyroidism and ophthalmopathy. Study results and limitations: Progression to ophthalmopathy was predicted a median of roughly 6.6 months early. Among thyroid clonotypes expanded above 0.001, most also appeared in blood.

This clonotype appeared a few times. Its matching antigen is unknown. Trimming cost V 0 bases and J 1 base, with 7 bases left between them. This CDR3 has 15 amino acids. The V gene's germline CDR1 is MNHEY and CDR2 SVGAGI. A lack of ophthalmopathy progression within 18 months defined stable Graves' hyperthyroidism. Disease duration under 2 months; hyperthyroidism patients were aged 18 to 65. Template material for amplifying TCR beta CDR3 regions consisted of RNA transcripts. First-round RT-PCR with HTBI primers amplified the TCR CDR3 region. TCRdb itself ran the multiplex PCR reads through MiXCR, one entry per CDR3 protein. The repertoire has about 560,000 distinct CDR3 sequences, around 15% of them found once; the top ten carry approximately 18%.

The genes are TRBV6-5 and TRBJ1-5, with unresolved D. The source material was blood. This clonotype was sampled from a woman younger than 30 with Graves' hyperthyroidism. The CDR3 DNA reads as TGTGCCAGCAGTTACTCGAGTGTCAGCAATCAGCCCCAGCATTTT. Its protein product is CASSYSSVSNQPQHF.